This T cell receptor beta chain was found in a study of T cells in Graves' hyperthyroidism and ophthalmopathy. Background on the study: Before any treatment, at initial diagnosis, peripheral blood was collected.

The investigators amplified TCR beta CDR3 regions from RNA transcripts. During a first-round RT-PCR of the TCR CDR3, the HTBI primer set was used. MiXCR, run by TCRdb on the multiplex PCR reads, gives a single entry per CDR3 protein. This sample has 750,000 to 950,000 distinct CDR3 sequences, with 35% to 40% found just once. V lost 1 base, J lost 4 bases, and 3 bases stayed unmatched. CDR1 and CDR2 from the germline V gene are SGDLS and YYNGEE. The CDR3 is made up of 15 amino acids. Sample: blood. This receptor was identified in a man aged 18-30 years with Graves' hyperthyroidism. The J gene is TRBJ2-2, the V gene TRBV9, with 8 bases aligning to TRBD2. CDR3 loop: CASSVSGSPTGELFF. The CDR3 coding sequence is TGTGCCAGCAGCGTAAGCGGGAGCCCCACCGGGGAGCTGTTTTTT.